This T cell receptor beta chain was recorded in a study of T-cell memory formation after mild COVID-19. TCRdb fed the 5' RACE reads into MiXCR, producing one record per CDR3 protein. The table includes about 140,000 distinct CDR3 sequences, more than 14% detected once. The V segment lost 0 bases and the J segment 5 bases; nucleotides outside the gene matches: 9. The germline V gene has CDR1 DFQATT and CDR2 SNEGSKA (reference sequence). The CDR3 has 15 residues. The sample comprised PBMCs or a T cell subset sorted from them (not recorded which). The chain carries TRBV20-1 and TRBJ1-1; 7 bases map to TRBD1. The TCR sequence derives from an adult woman who had mild COVID-19 (a few samples of this study predate the infection). Cell type and time point are not known. CDR3 DNA: TGCAGTGCTAGAGATTCCGGGACAGTTAAAACTGAAGCTTTCTTT. It specifies CSARDSGTVKTEAFF.